The 30 T cell receptor beta chains given below trace back to one sample, sequenced in a study of blood T cells in healthy people across ages (dated by TCRdb to about 2015). Library preparation was by 5' RACE. TCRdb lists the instrument as Illumina HiSeq 2500. A second roughly 7 to 12 cycle PCR used a sample-barcoded 5' primer and a J-beta primer mix. TCRdb reanalyzed the raw reads on its own, using fastp at Q25 for trimming and MiXCR for clone calling, and kept in-frame beta chains. Rows with a matching CDR3 protein are joined into one entry that keeps the most common DNA and genes. This sample gives 700,000 to 1,000,000 distinct CDR3 sequences in total; under 45% of them show up just once. Around 21% of the sample belongs to the ten largest clones. The sample comprised blood. The receptor set was obtained from a man aged 60-69 years in good health.

This clonotype was counted a few times. The rearrangement joins TRBV7-2 to TRBJ2-1; tentatively, D is TRBD1 or TRBD2 (6 bases each). V was trimmed by 2 bases and J by 4 bases, leaving 15 bases between them. Looked up from germline, CDR1 is SGHTA and CDR2 is FQGNSA. The CDR3 is 16 amino acids. The CDR3 coding sequence is TGTGCCAGCAGCTTATCCGGGGGCGCGGTATACAATGAGCAGTTCTTC. The encoded protein is CASSLSGGAVYNEQFF.

There are a few counts of this clonotype. The V and J genes are TRBV12-3 or TRBV12-4 and TRBJ2-2; D could derive from TRBD1 or TRBD2 (6 bases each). The CDR3 is 14 amino acids. V lost 2 bases to trimming and J lost 7 bases, with 11 bases between them. The CDR3 spells CASSLRGGNGELFF. CDR3 sequence (DNA): TGTGCCAGCAGTTTACGAGGGGGGAACGGGGAGCTGTTTTTT.

The chain recombines TRBV21-1 with TRBJ2-7. TRBV21-1 is termed a pseudogene. The CDR3 is 12 residues long. CDR3 residues: CASSTRPYEQYF. The DNA for the CDR3 is TGTGCCAGCAGCACCAGACCATACGAGCAGTACTTC.

This chain links TRBV4-3 with TRBJ1-2; perhaps TRBD1 as D (6 bases). This CDR3 is built from 17 residues. Deletions cut 3 bases from V and 4 bases from J, with 21 bases between. Germline lookup yields CDR1 LGHNA and CDR2 YSLEER. The CDR3 bases are TGCGCCAGCAGCCAGACCCGACAGGTCCGAACGGGCTATGGCTACACCTTC. The encoded protein is CASSQTRQVRTGYGYTF.

This clonotype has more than one count but fewer than ten. The chain recombines TRBV29-1 with TRBJ1-5; 8 nucleotides align to TRBD1. Germline-derived CDR1 and CDR2 are SQVTM and ANQGSEA. The CDR3 spans 12 residues. Losses at the gene ends were 5 bases for V and 7 bases for J; bases not matched to a gene: 4. CDR3 sequence: CSVIQGGQPQHF. For the CDR3, the DNA is TGCAGCGTTATACAGGGGGGACAGCCCCAGCATTTT. Filled out from reference TRBV29-1 and TRBJ1-5, the complete variable domain reads SAVISQKPSRDICQRGTSLTIQCQVDSQVTMMFWYRQQPGQSLTLIATANQGSEATYESGFVIDKFPISRPNLTFSTLTVSNMSPEDSSIYLCSVIQGGQPQHFGDGTRLSIL.

A single count supports this clonotype. This chain links TRBV25-1 with TRBJ1-1; no clear D. Germline V gene data show CDR1 as MGHDK and CDR2 as SYGVNS. V was trimmed by 5 bases and J by 0 bases, leaving 7 bases between them. The CDR3 is 13 residues long. CDR3 nucleotide sequence: TGTGCCAGCAGTAGGAACATGAACACTGAAGCTTTCTTT. Translation gives CASSRNMNTEAFF.

This clonotype was seen at least ten times. V and J are TRBV4-3 and TRBJ1-2; possibly TRBD1 for D (6 bases). This CDR3 has 12 residues. CDR1 and CDR2 (germline): LGHNA, YSLEER. The V gene lost 5 bases and the J gene lost 8 bases, with 12 bases spanning the gap. The CDR3 nucleotides are TGCGCCAGCAGCTTACAGGGAAGCGGCTACACCTTC. Amino acid sequence: CASSLQGSGYTF.

In regard to this clonotype: This may be a read error: a much more frequent sequence differs by one nucleotide. The chain links TRBV3-1 to TRBJ2-7; D is perhaps TRBD1 (5 bases). The germline V gene encodes CDR1 LGHDT and CDR2 YNNKEL (reference sequence). The V end lost 2 bases, the J end lost 5 bases, and 10 bases lay between the germline ends. CDR3 length: 13 residues. CDR3 sequence: CASSQSKGNEQYF. The CDR3 nucleotides read TGTGCCAGCAGCCAATCAAAGGGGAACGAGCAGTACTTC.

This clonotype was recorded a few times. V usage is TRBV5-8 and J usage is TRBJ2-5; 8 nucleotides align to TRBD2. This CDR3 has 15 amino acids. V trimming: 6 bases; J trimming: 3 bases; junction bases outside the gene matches: 10. CDR1 is SGHTS and CDR2 is YDEGEE in the germline V gene. The CDR3: CASNSGGPRKETQYF. CDR3 coding DNA: TGTGCCAGCAACTCGGGGGGGCCTAGGAAAGAGACCCAGTACTTC.

In the case of this clonotype: At one end the junction does not follow the germline gene, possibly because of a read error. This chain links TRBV7-6 with TRBJ2-1, with D perhaps matching TRBD1 or TRBD2 (5 bases each). Germline V CDR1 and CDR2: SGHVS, FNYEAQ. The CDR3 runs to 15 residues. CDR3 loop: CAGSLGRDPMDEQFF. CDR3 sequence (DNA): TGTGCCGGCAGCTTAGGAAGGGACCCCATGGATGAGCAGTTCTTC. Full variable domain (remainder filled in from reference TRBV7-6 and TRBJ2-1): GAGVSQSPRYKVTKRGQDVALRCDPISGHVSLYWYRQALGQGPEFLTYFNYEAQQDKSGLPNDRFSAERPEGSISTLTIQRTEQRDSAMYRCAGSLGRDPMDEQFFGPGTRLTVL.

This chain links TRBV7-8 with TRBJ2-2; the D is unclear. CDR1 is SGHVS and CDR2 is FQNEAQ in the germline V gene. V was clipped by 3 bases and J by 1 base, with 9 bases between them. The CDR3 runs to 15 residues. The CDR3 region has the DNA TGTGCCAGCAGCTTTCGCGTGGGGAACACCGGGGAGCTGTTTTTT. This translates into CASSFRVGNTGELFF.

The chain uses TRBV6-2 or TRBV6-3 and TRBJ2-2; D is undetermined. Trimming pared 4 bases from V and 5 bases from J, leaving 11 bases between. Per the germline V gene, CDR1 is MNHEY and CDR2 is SVGEGT. CDR3 size: 14 residues. CDR3: CASSWLTVTGELFF. Here the CDR3 DNA reads TGTGCCAGCAGTTGGCTGACTGTAACCGGGGAGCTGTTTTTT.

This clonotype was found a few times. The chain carries TRBV18 and TRBJ1-2; D gene ambiguous. Germline V lookup: CDR1 KGHSH, CDR2 LQKENI. CDR3 length equals 12 residues. The germline V and J ends were trimmed by 3 bases and 3 bases, with 5 bases remaining between them. Here the CDR3 reads CASSPPYYGYTF. CDR3 nucleotide sequence: TGTGCCAGCTCACCTCCATACTATGGCTACACCTTC.

CDR3 coding DNA: TGTGCCAGCAGCTTAGGTCCTAGCTTGGAGACCCAGTACTTC. This gives the protein CASSLGPSLETQYF. This rearrangement joins TRBV7-9 to TRBJ2-5; a possible D gene is TRBD2 (5 bases). The CDR3 sequence is 14 residues long. The V end lost 1 base, the J end lost 5 bases, and 11 bases lay between the germline ends. Germline V gene data show CDR1 as SEHNR and CDR2 as FQNEAQ (reference sequence). The variable domain in full, completed from reference TRBV7-9 and TRBJ2-5, reads DTGVSQNPRHKITKRGQNVTFRCDPISEHNRLYWYRQTLGQGPEFLTYFQNEAQLEKSRLLSDRFSAERPKGSFSTLEIQRTEQGDSAMYLCASSLGPSLETQYFGPGTRLLVL.

This sequence joins TRBV15 and TRBJ2-4; 10 nucleotides align to TRBD2. The assigned J gene may be wrong: the sequence end matches TRBJ2-5 better. The CDR3 has 17 amino acids. Germline lookup yields CDR1 LNHNV and CDR2 YYDKDF (reference sequence). This CDR3 is CATSRDKLAGLEETQYF. CDR3 sequence (DNA): TGTGCCACCAGCAGAGATAAACTAGCGGGGTTGGAAGAGACCCAGTACTTC.

For this clonotype: It may be a read error: a sequence one base away is much more abundant. The V and J genes are TRBV20-1 and TRBJ2-4, with no clear D. The tail of the sequence fits TRBJ2-7 better, so the J call may be wrong. The germline V gene has CDR1 DFQATT and CDR2 SNEGSKA (reference sequence). The length of the CDR3 is 15 residues. The CDR3 region has the DNA TGCAGTGCTAGAGATCGGGCAGGAGACTCCTACGAGCAGTACTTC. Protein sequence: CSARDRAGDSYEQYF.

The chain combines TRBV20-1 with TRBJ2-5; 9 bases are a match to TRBD1. Germline trimming cut 6 bases from V and 11 bases from J; bases unmatched to any gene: 13. This CDR3 is 13 amino acids long. Germline V gene sequence: CDR1 DFQATT, CDR2 SNEGSKA (reference sequence). The CDR3 region has the DNA TGCAGTGCAAAGACAGGGGGGTCCCCGAAGCAGTACTTC. Amino acid sequence: CSAKTGGSPKQYF.

This chain joins TRBV6-5 and TRBJ1-2; 9 bases align to TRBD1. With V trimmed by 0 bases and J by 4 bases, 3 bases remained unmatched. Germline V gene sequence: CDR1 MNHEY, CDR2 SVGAGI. The CDR3 totals 15 residues. The CDR3 sequence: CASSYSKGQGYGYTF. The DNA for the CDR3 is TGTGCCAGCAGTTACTCGAAGGGACAGGGCTATGGCTACACCTTC.

This clonotype was picked up a small number of times. The genes are TRBV21-1 and TRBJ2-7; the D segment call TRBD1 is taken from the table without a DNA check. TRBV21-1 is flagged as a pseudogene. The CDR3 covers 11 residues. The CDR3 here is CASSSRAGEYF. In nucleotides, the CDR3 is TGTGCCAGCAGTTCACGGGCAGGGGAGTACTTC.

The CDR3 spells CASSLARANADTQYF. As DNA, the CDR3 is TGTGCCAGCAGCTTGGCCAGGGCTAACGCAGATACGCAGTATTTT. V is TRBV5-6 and J is TRBJ2-3, with D possibly being TRBD1 (5 bases). There are 15 residues in the CDR3. Germline V gene data show CDR1 as SGHDT and CDR2 as YYEEEE. Trimming left V 0 bases short and J 4 bases short, with 12 bases between.

This clonotype was detected only a few times. The V call is TRBV28, the J call TRBJ2-1; 11 bases map to TRBD1. V was pared by 10 bases and J by 9 bases, with 14 bases of the junction left unmatched. The germline V gene has CDR1 MDHEN and CDR2 SYDVKM. The CDR3 consists of 15 residues. CDR3 protein: CATTWSDGTGGEQFF. The CDR3 DNA follows: TGTGCCACAACTTGGTCGGACGGGACAGGGGGTGAGCAGTTCTTC.

V gene TRBV7-2 combines with J gene TRBJ2-1; D gene unclear. The J call may not be correct, given that the DNA end is closer to TRBJ2-7. The CDR3 covers 15 residues. Germline V gene sequence: CDR1 SGHTA, CDR2 FQGNSA. CDR3 sequence reads: CASSFCMGSYNEQYF. CDR3 nucleotides: TGTGCCAGCAGCTTTTGCATGGGCTCCTACAATGAGCAGTACTTC.

On this clonotype itself: A clone one base away is much larger, so this may be a read error. This rearrangement joins TRBV6-5 to TRBJ1-1; the D gene is possibly TRBD1 (5 bases). The germline CDR1 and CDR2 sequences are MNHEY and SVGAGI. Trimming removed 2 bases from V and 7 bases from J, with 11 bases in between. This CDR3 has 13 amino acids. Written as DNA, the CDR3 is TGTGCCAGCAGTTACGGGACGTCGTGTGAAGCTTTCTTT. Translation gives CASSYGTSCEAFF.

The chain is built from TRBV5-1 and TRBJ1-2; D possibly corresponds to TRBD1 (5 bases). The CDR3 extends over 14 amino acids. The V end was cut by 1 base, the J end by 4 bases, with 11 bases between. CDR1 SGHRS and CDR2 YFSETQ come from the germline V gene. The CDR3 nucleotides read TGCGCCAGCAGCTTGTCCCCCGACAGCTATGGCTACACCTTC. Residues: CASSLSPDSYGYTF.

A word on this clonotype: Since a much larger clone is just one base distant, this may be a read error. This chain joins TRBV29-1 and TRBJ2-5; D may be TRBD1 (6 bases). This CDR3 comprises 13 residues. The V gene's germline CDR1 is SQVTM and CDR2 ANQGSEA. This CDR3 is CSGEGRQGETQYF. Here the CDR3 DNA reads TGCAGCGGTGAAGGAAGGCAGGGGGAGACCCAGTACTTC. The full variable domain, rest sourced from reference TRBV29-1 and TRBJ2-5, is SAVISQKPSRDICQRGTSLTIQCQVDSQVTMMFWYRQQPGQSLTLIATANQGSEATYESGFVIDKFPISRPNLTFSTLTVSNMSPEDSSIYLCSGEGRQGETQYFGPGTRLLVL.

The genes are TRBV27 and TRBJ2-7, with D possibly matching TRBD2 (6 bases). CDR3 size: 14 residues. V lost 3 bases, J lost 4 bases, and 13 bases lay in between. Germline-derived CDR1 and CDR2 are MNHEY and SMNVEV (reference sequence). This CDR3 is CASSFGARGYEQYF. The CDR3 DNA follows: TGTGCCAGCAGTTTTGGGGCACGGGGGTACGAGCAGTACTTC.

As regards this clonotype: The junction and the germline gene differ at one end; a read error may be behind it. The rearrangement links TRBV2 to TRBJ1-2, with D uncertain. CDR3 size: 11 residues. CDR1 and CDR2 from the germline V gene are SNHLY and FYNNEI. The CDR3 nucleotides read TGTACCAGCAGCCGGGAAGGAGGCTACACCTTC. Protein sequence: CTSSREGGYTF.

The genes are TRBV30 and TRBJ2-1, with 9 bases matching TRBD1. This CDR3 contains 15 residues. V trimming: 3 bases; J trimming: 9 bases; junction bases outside the gene matches: 12. Germline CDR1 and CDR2: GTSNPN and SVGIG (reference sequence). Here the CDR3 DNA reads TGTGCCTGGAGCTCTTTGACAGGGGGAAGGGGTGAGCAGTTCTTC. Its translation is CAWSSLTGGRGEQFF. The full variable domain, completed using reference TRBV30 and TRBJ2-1, is SQTIHQWPATLVQPVGSPLSLECTVEGTSNPNLYWYRQAAGRGLQLLFYSVGIGQISSEVPQNLSASRPQDRQFILSSKKLLLSDSGFYLCAWSSLTGGRGEQFFGPGTRLTVL.

The V call is TRBV20-1, the J call TRBJ2-7, with D tentatively TRBD2 (7 bases). V lost 0 bases and J lost 5, with 17 bases in between. Per germline, CDR1 DFQATT and CDR2 SNEGSKA (reference sequence). This CDR3 has 15 residues. CDR3 bases: TGCAGTGCTAGAGATCTTGGCGGGGGACATAACGAGCAGTACTTC. It is translated as CSARDLGGGHNEQYF.

This clonotype was counted only a few times. This chain connects TRBV7-8 to TRBJ2-3; D may correspond to TRBD1 or TRBD2 (5 bases each). Trimming took 5 bases from V and 6 from J, leaving 15 bases between them. Germline loops: CDR1 SGHVS, CDR2 FQNEAQ. The length of the CDR3 is 14 residues. The CDR3 reads CASSGGRDLDTQYF. The CDR3 coding sequence is TGTGCCAGCAGCGGGGGTAGGGACCTCGATACGCAGTATTTT.